The following is a T cell receptor beta chain sequence with its context. Its antigen is not known. TCRdb re-called the 5' RACE reads through MiXCR, storing one row per CDR3 protein. The data show 95,000 to 110,000 distinct CDR3 sequences, 13% to 15% seen once. This entry is derived from a study of T-cell memory formation after mild COVID-19. Study conclusions and caveats: The study detected some responding clones in pre-infection memory, suggesting cross-reactive memory joined.

CDR3 size: 13 residues. The germline V gene encodes CDR1 PRHDT and CDR2 FYEKMQ (reference sequence). V shed 8 bases and J 5 bases; nucleotides not matched to a gene: 7. Sequenced sample: PBMCs or a T cell subset sorted from them (not recorded which). The sequence came from a man younger than 35 who had mild COVID-19 (a few samples of this study predate the infection). Cell type and time point are not known. The rearrangement links TRBV13 to TRBJ2-7; 9 bases align to TRBD1. The DNA of the CDR3 is TGTGCCAGCGGCCCGACAGGGGGAAACGAGCAGTACTTC. It codes for CASGPTGGNEQYF. Combining the CDR3 with reference TRBV13 and TRBJ2-7 gives the whole variable domain AAGVIQSPRHLIKEKRETATLKCYPIPRHDTVYWYQQGPGQDPQFLISFYEKMQSDKGSIPDRFSAQQFSDYHSELNMSSLELGDSALYFCASGPTGGNEQYFGPGTRLTVT.